The 19 T cell receptor beta chains in this list originate from one sample, sequenced in a study of blood T cell repertoires in COVID-19. Data came from immunoSEQ multiplex PCR; TCRdb stores just in-frame clones and leaves some out. The repertoire holds 250,000 to 350,000 clones, with approximately 87% as singletons. The sequencing sample was made of peripheral blood. The receptors were sampled from a woman aged 45-60 years who had recovered from COVID-19.

The V and J genes are TRBV7-8 and TRBJ2-1, with 10 bases fitting TRBD2. Trimming cost V 7 bases and J 8 bases; bases outside gene matches: 17. Germline V gene data show CDR1 as SGHVS and CDR2 as FQNEAQ. The CDR3 covers 17 residues. Here the CDR3 reads CASILAASGRRRDEQFF. The CDR3, as DNA: TGTGCCAGCATCCTAGCGGCTAGCGGGAGAAGAAGGGATGAGCAGTTCTTC.

The rearrangement joins TRBV9 to TRBJ2-2; D remains unclear. This CDR3 is built from 12 residues. Trimming took 0 bases from V and 8 from J, leaving 5 bases between them. Germline values: CDR1 SGDLS, CDR2 YYNGEE. The CDR3: CASSVVGGELFF. CDR3 DNA: TGTGCCAGCAGCGTAGTCGGTGGGGAGCTGTTTTTT.

This sequence joins TRBV28 and TRBJ1-2, with D tentatively TRBD1 (6 bases). V shed 10 bases and J shed 4 bases, with 10 bases lying between them. The CDR3 consists of 11 residues. Germline V gene data show CDR1 as MDHEN and CDR2 as SYDVKM. For the CDR3, the DNA is TGTGCCACCTTGGACAGCTATGGCTACACCTTC. Translated: CATLDSYGYTF.

The rearrangement joins TRBV6-5 to TRBJ2-7, with D maybe TRBD2 (8 bases). There are 13 residues in the CDR3. With 6 bases removed from V and 5 bases from J, the gap between germline ends came to 14 bases. Germline-derived CDR1 and CDR2 are MNHEY and SVGAGI. This chain's CDR3 is CASRSGGGDEQYF. The CDR3 region has the DNA TGTGCCAGCAGGTCGGGAGGGGGCGACGAGCAGTACTTC.

This chain links TRBV18 with TRBJ2-3; D possibly corresponds to TRBD2 (7 bases). V gave up 2 bases and J gave up 5 bases, with 11 bases separating them. The CDR3 runs 14 residues. Looked up from germline, CDR1 is KGHSH and CDR2 is LQKENI. The CDR3 is CASSPGGAGDTQYF. The DNA for the CDR3 is TGTGCCAGCTCACCAGGGGGGGCCGGAGATACGCAGTATTTT. Full variable domain (outside the CDR3, taken from reference TRBV18 and TRBJ2-3): NAGVMQNPRHLVRRRGQEARLRCSPMKGHSHVYWYRQLPEEGLKFMVYLQKENIIDESGMPKERFSAEFPKEGPSILRIQQVVRGDSAAYFCASSPGGAGDTQYFGPGTRLTVL.

The CDR3 reads CASSIQGAGEKLFF. In DNA, the CDR3 is TGTGCCAGCAGTATACAGGGGGCGGGAGAAAAACTGTTTTTT. This chain links TRBV27 with TRBJ1-4; 9 positions agree with TRBD1. Looked up from germline, CDR1 is MNHEY and CDR2 is SMNVEV (reference sequence). The CDR3 has 14 amino acids. The junction had 6 bases not matched to a gene; V was cut back by 5 bases and J by 8 bases. Variable domain in full (rest from reference TRBV27 and TRBJ1-4): EAQVTQNPRYLITVTGKKLTVTCSQNMNHEYMSWYRQDPGLGLRQIYYSMNVEVTDKGDVPEGYKVSRKEKRNFPLILESPSPNQTSLYFCASSIQGAGEKLFFGSGTQLSVL.

The chain combines TRBV27 with TRBJ1-1, with TRBD1 matching over 7 bases. CDR1 is MNHEY and CDR2 is SMNVEV in the germline V gene (reference sequence). With 7 bases clipped from V and 3 bases from J, the junction kept 11 bases outside the gene matches. CDR3 size: 15 residues. The CDR3 sequence: CASIRQGDRYTEAFF. Here the CDR3 DNA reads TGTGCCAGCATTCGACAGGGTGATCGGTACACTGAAGCTTTCTTT.

The chain uses TRBV11-2 and TRBJ2-5, with TRBD2 matching over 9 bases. The CDR3 contains 16 residues. Trimming removed 5 bases from V and 5 bases from J; junction bases left unmatched: 12. Germline V gene data show CDR1 as SGHAT and CDR2 as FQNNGV. As DNA, the CDR3 is TGTGCCAGCAGCCCTCGCTCTAGCGGGGATCGGGAGACCCAGTACTTC. This codes for CASSPRSSGDRETQYF.

The chain is built from TRBV7-9 and TRBJ2-3; the match to TRBD2 covers 7 bases. This CDR3 has 14 amino acids. J gave up 8 bases and V 6 bases, and 11 bases lay outside the gene matches. Germline CDR1 is SEHNR and CDR2 is FQNEAQ (reference sequence). CDR3 in amino acids: CASSFSGRRSTQYF. The CDR3 DNA reads as TGTGCCAGCAGTTTTAGCGGGCGTCGCAGTACGCAGTATTTT.

The V call is TRBV6-1, the J call TRBJ2-1; 9 nucleotides agree with TRBD1. Germline-derived CDR1 and CDR2 are MNHNS and SASEGT. The trim removed 2 bases at V and 7 bases at J, leaving 9 bases unmatched. The CDR3 loop spans 16 amino acids. The CDR3 spells CASSESLGQGTNEQFF. DNA of the CDR3: TGTGCCAGCAGTGAATCGCTGGGACAGGGCACTAATGAGCAGTTCTTC.

CDR3 coding DNA: TGCGCCAGCAGCCCCCGGGTAGCGGGAGTTGACTACAATGAGCAGTTCTTC. Protein: CASSPRVAGVDYNEQFF. The chain recombines TRBV4-1 with TRBJ2-1; 9 positions match TRBD2. The J segment lost 3 bases and the V segment lost 4 bases, leaving 10 bases of the junction unmatched. Germline V gene sequence: CDR1 MGHRA, CDR2 YSYEKL. The CDR3 totals 17 residues.

The chain employs TRBV7-2 and TRBJ2-7; D call uncertain. This CDR3 comprises 13 residues. The V gene lost 3 bases and the J gene lost 2 bases, with 8 bases spanning the gap. Germline CDR1 is SGHTA and CDR2 is FQGNSA. CDR3 sequence: CASSLAETYEQYF. The CDR3 nucleotides are TGTGCCAGCAGCTTGGCGGAAACCTACGAGCAGTACTTC.

J is TRBJ2-5 and V is TRBV15, with TRBD1 matching over 10 bases. The germline gives CDR1 LNHNV, CDR2 YYDKDF (reference sequence). V shed 6 bases and J 3 bases; nucleotides not matched to a gene: 4. The CDR3 has 14 amino acids. CDR3 sequence (DNA): TGTGCCACCAGGGGACAGGGGACCGAAGAGACCCAGTACTTC. It encodes CATRGQGTEETQYF.

This rearrangement joins TRBV2 to TRBJ1-5; 7 nucleotides align to TRBD1. The V and J ends lost 5 bases and 7 bases, in that order; junction bases with no gene match: 8. The CDR3 covers 14 residues. Germline V CDR1 and CDR2: SNHLY, FYNNEI. Written as DNA, the CDR3 is TGTGCCAGCAGTCGACAGGGTTTGGACCAGCCCCAGCATTTT. Its protein is CASSRQGLDQPQHF.

The V gene is TRBV9, the J gene TRBJ1-3; a possible D gene is TRBD1 (5 bases). The CDR3 runs to 15 residues. V was trimmed by 0 bases and J by 6 bases, leaving 13 bases between them. Germline V gives CDR1 SGDLS, CDR2 YYNGEE. The CDR3 sequence is CASSVGEGPVNTIYF. CDR3 in DNA: TGTGCCAGCAGCGTAGGGGAGGGACCGGTAAACACCATATATTTT.

The V call is TRBV7-9, the J call TRBJ2-5, with 10 bases matching TRBD2. The CDR3 is made up of 17 amino acids. Germline loops: CDR1 SEHNR, CDR2 FQNEAQ (reference sequence). V lost 5 bases, J lost 2 bases, and 11 bases stayed unmatched. The CDR3 DNA is TGTGCCAGCAGCGTACAGAGAGGACTAGCGGTACAAGAGACCCAGTACTTC. It yields the protein CASSVQRGLAVQETQYF.

The chain employs TRBV7-6 and TRBJ1-1, with 8 positions matching TRBD1. The germline gives CDR1 SGHVS, CDR2 FNYEAQ. The CDR3 is 15 amino acids. V lost 5 bases, J lost 4 bases, and 9 bases stayed unmatched. CDR3 amino acids: CASSSRQGPSTEAFF. The CDR3 coding sequence is TGTGCCAGCAGCAGCAGACAGGGGCCCAGCACTGAAGCTTTCTTT.

The gene calls are TRBV28 and TRBJ2-1; 7 bases are a match to TRBD2. The junction had 10 bases not matched to a gene; V was cut back by 4 bases and J by 4 bases. This CDR3 comprises 16 residues. CDR1 and CDR2 (germline): MDHEN, SYDVKM. The CDR3 DNA reads TGTGCCAGCAGTTCCCCCCGGGGGGAGGGTTACAATGAGCAGTTCTTC. It yields the protein CASSSPRGEGYNEQFF.

This clone was observed a few times. The chain has TRBV20-1 and TRBJ2-1; no firm D call. Trimming removed 6 bases from V and 15 bases from J, with 18 bases in between. Germline assignment: CDR1 DFQATT and CDR2 SNEGSKA (reference sequence). The CDR3 totals 11 residues. The CDR3 nucleotides read TGCAGTGCCGCCGCGGCCCCTGAGAGGTTCTTC. Protein sequence: CSAAAAPERFF.